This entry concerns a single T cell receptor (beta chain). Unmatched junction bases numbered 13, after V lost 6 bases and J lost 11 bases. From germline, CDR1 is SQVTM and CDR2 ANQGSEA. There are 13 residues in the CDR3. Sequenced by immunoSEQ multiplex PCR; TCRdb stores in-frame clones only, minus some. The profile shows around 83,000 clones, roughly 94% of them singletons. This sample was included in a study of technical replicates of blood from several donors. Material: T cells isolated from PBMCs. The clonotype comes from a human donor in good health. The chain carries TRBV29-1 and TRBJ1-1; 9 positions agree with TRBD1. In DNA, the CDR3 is TGCAGCGTCGATAGTTCCGGGACAGGGAGGGCTTTCTTT. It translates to CSVDSSGTGRAFF.